Listed here is a single T cell receptor beta chain. What it binds is not known. A read error may explain this, as a much larger clone is one base away. The data were obtained in a study of T cells in Graves' hyperthyroidism and ophthalmopathy. It was considered stable Graves' hyperthyroidism when ophthalmopathy did not progress within 18 months. Exclusions: uncontrolled infection, other autoimmune disease, pregnancy, lactation. V was pared by 5 bases and J by 7 bases, with 24 bases between. This CDR3 comprises 16 residues. Researchers took RNA transcripts and amplified the TCR beta CDR3 regions from them. The HTBI primer set was used in a first-round RT-PCR of the TCR CDR3. TCRdb processed the multiplex PCR reads anew with MiXCR; each CDR3 protein has one entry. The sample holds about 540,000 distinct CDR3 sequences, just over 45% seen once. The study's findings and limits: Expanded thyroid clonotypes (above 0.001) were mostly also found in blood. In simple terms, a model built on 13 V-J features told ophthalmopathy apart from stable hyperthyroidism.

Sequenced input: peripheral blood or thyroid tissue (not recorded which). The origin of this receptor is a young woman with Graves' hyperthyroidism. The rearrangement joins TRBV12-3 or TRBV12-4 to TRBJ2-7, with D uncertain. The CDR3 sequence: CASSEGSGVSYNEQYF. The DNA of the CDR3 is TGTGCCAGCAGTGAAGGATCGGGTGTCTCCTACAATGAGCAGTACTTC.